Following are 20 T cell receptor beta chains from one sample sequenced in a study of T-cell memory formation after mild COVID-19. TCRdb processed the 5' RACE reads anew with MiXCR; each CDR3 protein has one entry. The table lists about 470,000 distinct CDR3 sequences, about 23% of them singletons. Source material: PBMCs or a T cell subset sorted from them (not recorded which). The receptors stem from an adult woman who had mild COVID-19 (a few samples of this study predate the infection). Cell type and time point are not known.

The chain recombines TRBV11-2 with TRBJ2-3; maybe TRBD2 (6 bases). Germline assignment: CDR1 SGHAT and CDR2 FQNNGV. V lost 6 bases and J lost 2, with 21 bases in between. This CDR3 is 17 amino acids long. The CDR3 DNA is TGTGCCAGCAGTCCCTACCCTCGGGACTGGCCCACAGATACGCAGTATTTT. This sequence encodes CASSPYPRDWPTDTQYF.

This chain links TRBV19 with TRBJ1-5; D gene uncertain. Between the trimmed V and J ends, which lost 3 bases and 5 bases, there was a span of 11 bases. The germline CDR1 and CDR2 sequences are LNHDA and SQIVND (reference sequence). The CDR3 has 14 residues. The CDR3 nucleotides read TGTGCCAGTAGTATGGGCGTAATCCATCAGCCCCAGCATTTT. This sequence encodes CASSMGVIHQPQHF.

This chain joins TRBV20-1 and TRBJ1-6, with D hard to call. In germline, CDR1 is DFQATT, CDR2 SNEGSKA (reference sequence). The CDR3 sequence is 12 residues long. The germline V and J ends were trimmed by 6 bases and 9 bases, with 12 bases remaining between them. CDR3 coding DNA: TGCAGTGCAATGGGTGGGGTTTCACCCCTCCACTTT. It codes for CSAMGGVSPLHF.

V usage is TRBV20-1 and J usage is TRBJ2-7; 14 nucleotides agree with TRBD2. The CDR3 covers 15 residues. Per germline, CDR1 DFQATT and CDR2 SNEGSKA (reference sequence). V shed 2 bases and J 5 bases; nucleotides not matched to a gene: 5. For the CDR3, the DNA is TGCAGTGCTAGACCGGGACTAGCGGGAGAAGACGAGCAGTACTTC. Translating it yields CSARPGLAGEDEQYF.

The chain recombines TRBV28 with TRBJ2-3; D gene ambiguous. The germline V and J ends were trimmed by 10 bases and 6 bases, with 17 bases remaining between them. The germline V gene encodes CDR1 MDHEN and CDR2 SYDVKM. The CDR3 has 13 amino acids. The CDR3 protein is CATRLKIMDTQYF. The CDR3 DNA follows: TGTGCCACCCGCTTAAAAATTATGGATACGCAGTATTTT.

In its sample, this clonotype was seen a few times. The CDR3, as DNA: TGTGCCAGCAGCTTAGCAGACGGATACACTGAAGCTTTCTTT. It specifies CASSLADGYTEAFF. The rearrangement joins TRBV5-5 to TRBJ1-1; D is unclear. Trimming cost V 2 bases and J 3 bases, with 11 bases left between them. CDR3 length equals 14 residues. Germline CDR1 SGHKS, CDR2 YYEKEE (reference sequence).

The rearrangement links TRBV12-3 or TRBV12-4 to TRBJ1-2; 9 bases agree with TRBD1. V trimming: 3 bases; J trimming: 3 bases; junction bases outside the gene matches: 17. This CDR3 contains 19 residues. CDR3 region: CASSFVSPGTGNLDYGYTF. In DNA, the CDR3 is TGTGCCAGCAGTTTCGTTTCCCCCGGGACAGGGAATCTTGACTATGGCTACACCTTC.

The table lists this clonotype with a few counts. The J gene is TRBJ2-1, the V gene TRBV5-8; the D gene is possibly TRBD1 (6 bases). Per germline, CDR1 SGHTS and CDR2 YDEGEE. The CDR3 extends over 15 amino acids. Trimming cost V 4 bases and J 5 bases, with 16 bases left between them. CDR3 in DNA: TGTGCCAGCAGCGTAGTACAGGGAAGGAACAATGAGCAGTTCTTC. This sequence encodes CASSVVQGRNNEQFF.

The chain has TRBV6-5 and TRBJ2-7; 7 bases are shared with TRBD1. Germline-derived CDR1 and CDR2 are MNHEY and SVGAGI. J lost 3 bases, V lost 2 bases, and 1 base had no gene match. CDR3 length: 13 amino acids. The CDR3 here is CASSYRDSYEQYF. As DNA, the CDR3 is TGTGCCAGCAGTTACAGGGACAGCTACGAGCAGTACTTC.

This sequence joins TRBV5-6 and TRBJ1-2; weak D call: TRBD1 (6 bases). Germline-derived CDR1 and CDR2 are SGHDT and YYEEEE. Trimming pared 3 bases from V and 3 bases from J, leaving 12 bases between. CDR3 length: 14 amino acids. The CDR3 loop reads CASSSRGRHYGYTF. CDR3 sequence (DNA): TGTGCCAGCAGCTCCAGGGGAAGACACTATGGCTACACCTTC.

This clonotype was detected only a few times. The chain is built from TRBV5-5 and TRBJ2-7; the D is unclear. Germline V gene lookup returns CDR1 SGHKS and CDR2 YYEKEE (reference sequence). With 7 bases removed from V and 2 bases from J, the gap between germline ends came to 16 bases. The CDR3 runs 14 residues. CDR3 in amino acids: CASSVGSATYEQYF. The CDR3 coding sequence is TGTGCCAGCTCGGTCGGGTCCGCTACCTACGAGCAGTACTTC. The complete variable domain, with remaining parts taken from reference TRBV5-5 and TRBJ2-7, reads DAGVTQSPTHLIKTRGQQVTLRCSPISGHKSVSWYQQVLGQGPQFIFQYYEKEERGRGNFPDRFSARQFPNYSSELNVNALLLGDSALYLCASSVGSATYEQYFGPGTRLTVT.

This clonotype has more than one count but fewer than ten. DNA for the CDR3: TGCGCCAGCAGCTTGTCAATTAACCCTAGCTCCTACAATGAGCAGTTCTTC. Its translation: CASSLSINPSSYNEQFF. The chain recombines TRBV5-1 with TRBJ2-1; D is undetermined. The germline V and J ends were trimmed by 1 base and 0 bases, with 14 bases remaining between them. Germline CDR1 and CDR2: SGHRS and YFSETQ. The CDR3 covers 17 residues.

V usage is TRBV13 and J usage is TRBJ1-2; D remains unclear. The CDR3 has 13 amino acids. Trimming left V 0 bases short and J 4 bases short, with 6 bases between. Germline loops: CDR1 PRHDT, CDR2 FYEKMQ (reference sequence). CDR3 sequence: CASSLGASYGYTF. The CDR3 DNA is TGTGCCAGCAGCTTAGGAGCCAGCTATGGCTACACCTTC.

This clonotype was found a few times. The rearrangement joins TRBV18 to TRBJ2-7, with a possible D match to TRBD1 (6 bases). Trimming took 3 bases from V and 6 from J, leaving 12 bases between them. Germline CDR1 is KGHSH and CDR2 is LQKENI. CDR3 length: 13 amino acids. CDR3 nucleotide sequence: TGTGCCAGCTCACCGAACAGGGTAGGCGAGCAGTACTTC. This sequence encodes CASSPNRVGEQYF.

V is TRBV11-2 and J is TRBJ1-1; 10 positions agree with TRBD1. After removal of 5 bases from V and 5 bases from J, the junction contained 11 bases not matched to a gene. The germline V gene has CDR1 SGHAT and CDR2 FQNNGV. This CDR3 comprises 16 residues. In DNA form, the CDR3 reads TGTGCCAGCAGCCCGTGGGACAGGGGCGAGCGGACTGAAGCTTTCTTT. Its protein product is CASSPWDRGERTEAFF.

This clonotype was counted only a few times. As DNA, the CDR3 is TGCGCCAGCAGCTTGACAGGGGCTGAGACCCAGTACTTC. Translating it yields CASSLTGAETQYF. The chain carries TRBV5-1 and TRBJ2-5; TRBD1 aligns across 7 bases. This CDR3 region has 13 residues. CDR1 and CDR2 from the germline V gene are SGHRS and YFSETQ. Losses at the gene ends were 1 base for V and 5 bases for J; bases not matched to a gene: 2.

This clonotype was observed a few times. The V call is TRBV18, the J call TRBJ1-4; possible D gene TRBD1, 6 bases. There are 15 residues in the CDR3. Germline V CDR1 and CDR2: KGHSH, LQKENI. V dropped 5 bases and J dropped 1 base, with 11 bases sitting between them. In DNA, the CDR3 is TGTGCCAGCTCATCATACAGGGAAACTAATGAAAAACTGTTTTTT. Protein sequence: CASSSYRETNEKLFF. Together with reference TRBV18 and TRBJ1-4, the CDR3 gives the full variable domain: NAGVMQNPRHLVRRRGQEARLRCSPMKGHSHVYWYRQLPEEGLKFMVYLQKENIIDESGMPKERFSAEFPKEGPSILRIQQVVRGDSAAYFCASSSYRETNEKLFFGSGTQLSVL.

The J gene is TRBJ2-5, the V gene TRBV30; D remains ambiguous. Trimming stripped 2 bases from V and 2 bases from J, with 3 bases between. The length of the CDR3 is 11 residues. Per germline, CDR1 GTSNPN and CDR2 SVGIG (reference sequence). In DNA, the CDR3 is TGTGCCTGGAGTCCGCAAGAGACCCAGTACTTC. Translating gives CAWSPQETQYF.

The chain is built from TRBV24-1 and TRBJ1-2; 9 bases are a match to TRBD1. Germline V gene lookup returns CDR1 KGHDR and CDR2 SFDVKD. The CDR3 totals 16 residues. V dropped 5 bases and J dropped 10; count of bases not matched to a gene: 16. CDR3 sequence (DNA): TGTGCCACCAGTGCCTCCGGACAGGGGTTTAATCAGGACTACACCTTC. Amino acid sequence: CATSASGQGFNQDYTF.

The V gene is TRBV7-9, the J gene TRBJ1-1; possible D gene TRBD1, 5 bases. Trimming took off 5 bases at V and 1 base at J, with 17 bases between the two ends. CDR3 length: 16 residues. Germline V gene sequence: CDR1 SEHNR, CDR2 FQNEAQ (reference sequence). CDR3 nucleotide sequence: TGTGCCAGCAGCCTTCTCGGTACAGGAACGAACACTGAAGCTTTCTTT. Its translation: CASSLLGTGTNTEAFF.